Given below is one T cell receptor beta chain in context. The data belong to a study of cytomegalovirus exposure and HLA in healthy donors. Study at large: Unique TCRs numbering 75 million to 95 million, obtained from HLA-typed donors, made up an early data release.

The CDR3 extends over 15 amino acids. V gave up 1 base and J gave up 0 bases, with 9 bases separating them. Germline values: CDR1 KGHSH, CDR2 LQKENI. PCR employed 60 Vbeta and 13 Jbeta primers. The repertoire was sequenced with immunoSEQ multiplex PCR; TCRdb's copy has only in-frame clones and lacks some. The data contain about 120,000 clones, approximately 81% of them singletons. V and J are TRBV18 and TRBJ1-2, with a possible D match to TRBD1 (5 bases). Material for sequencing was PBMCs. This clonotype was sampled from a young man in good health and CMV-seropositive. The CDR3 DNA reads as TGTGCCAGCTCACCACTCCCAGGGACTAACTATGGCTACACCTTC. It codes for CASSPLPGTNYGYTF.